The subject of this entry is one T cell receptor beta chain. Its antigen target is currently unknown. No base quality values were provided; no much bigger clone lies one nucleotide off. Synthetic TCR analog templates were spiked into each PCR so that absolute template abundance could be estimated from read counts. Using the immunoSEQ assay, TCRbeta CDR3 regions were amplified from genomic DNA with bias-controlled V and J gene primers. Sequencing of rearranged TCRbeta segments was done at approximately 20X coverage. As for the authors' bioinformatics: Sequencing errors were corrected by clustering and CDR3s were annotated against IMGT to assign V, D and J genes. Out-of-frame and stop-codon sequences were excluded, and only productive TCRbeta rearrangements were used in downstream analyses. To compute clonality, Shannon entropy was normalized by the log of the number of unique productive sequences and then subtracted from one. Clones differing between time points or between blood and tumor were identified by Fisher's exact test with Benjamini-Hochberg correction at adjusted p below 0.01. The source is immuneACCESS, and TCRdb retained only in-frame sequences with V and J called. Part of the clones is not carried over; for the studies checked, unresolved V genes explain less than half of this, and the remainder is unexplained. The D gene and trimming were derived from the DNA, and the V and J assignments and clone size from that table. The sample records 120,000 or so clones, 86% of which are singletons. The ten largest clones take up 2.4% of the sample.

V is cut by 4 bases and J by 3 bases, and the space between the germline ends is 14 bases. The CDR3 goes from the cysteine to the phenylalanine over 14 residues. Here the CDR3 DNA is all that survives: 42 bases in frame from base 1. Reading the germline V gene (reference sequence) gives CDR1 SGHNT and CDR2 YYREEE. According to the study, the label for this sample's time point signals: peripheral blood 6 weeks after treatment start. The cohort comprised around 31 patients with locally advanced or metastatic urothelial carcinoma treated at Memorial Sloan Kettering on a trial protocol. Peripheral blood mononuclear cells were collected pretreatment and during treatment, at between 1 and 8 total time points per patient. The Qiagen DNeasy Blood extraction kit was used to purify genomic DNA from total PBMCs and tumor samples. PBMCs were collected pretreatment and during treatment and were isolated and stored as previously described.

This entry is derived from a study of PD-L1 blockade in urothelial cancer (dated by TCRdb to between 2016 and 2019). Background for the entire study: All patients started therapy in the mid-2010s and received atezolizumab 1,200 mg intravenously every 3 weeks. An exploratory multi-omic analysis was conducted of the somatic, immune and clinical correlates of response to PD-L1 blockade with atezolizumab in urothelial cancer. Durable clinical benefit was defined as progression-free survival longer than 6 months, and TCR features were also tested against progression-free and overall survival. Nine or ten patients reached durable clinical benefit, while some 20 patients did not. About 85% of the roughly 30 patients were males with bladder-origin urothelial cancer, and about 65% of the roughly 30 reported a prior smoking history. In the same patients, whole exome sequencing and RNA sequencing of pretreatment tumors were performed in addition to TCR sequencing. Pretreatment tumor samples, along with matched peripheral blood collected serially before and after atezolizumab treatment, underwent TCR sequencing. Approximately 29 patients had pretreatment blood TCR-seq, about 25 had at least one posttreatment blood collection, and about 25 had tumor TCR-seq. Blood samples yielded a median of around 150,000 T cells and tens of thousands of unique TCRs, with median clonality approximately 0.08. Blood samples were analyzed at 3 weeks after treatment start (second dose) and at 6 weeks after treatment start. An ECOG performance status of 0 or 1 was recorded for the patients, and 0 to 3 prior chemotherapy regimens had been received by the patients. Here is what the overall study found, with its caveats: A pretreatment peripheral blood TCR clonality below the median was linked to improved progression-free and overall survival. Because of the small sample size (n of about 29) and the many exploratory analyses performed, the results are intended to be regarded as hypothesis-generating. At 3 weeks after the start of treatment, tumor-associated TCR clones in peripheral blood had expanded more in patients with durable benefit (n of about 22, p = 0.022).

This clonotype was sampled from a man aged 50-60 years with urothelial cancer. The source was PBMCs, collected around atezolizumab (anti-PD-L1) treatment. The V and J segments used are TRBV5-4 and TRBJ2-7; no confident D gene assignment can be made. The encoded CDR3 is CASSVGSGLYEQYF. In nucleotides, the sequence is TGTGCCAGCAGCGTCGGCAGTGGGCTCTACGAGCAGTACTTC.